This TCR beta chain was identified during a study of blood T cells in healthy people across ages. Study-wide findings and caveats: The fall in TCR beta diversity per million T cells was roughly linear with age.

Drawing of peripheral blood yielded about 9.6 milliliters from each donor. The second PCR ran about 6 to 12 cycles with a sample-barcoded 5' primer and J-beta primers. TCRdb processed the 5' RACE reads anew with MiXCR; each CDR3 protein has one entry. The sample records over a million distinct CDR3 sequences, approximately 60% being singletons. This clonotype was seen a single time. Its antigen remains unknown. Sequencing was performed on blood. This TCR came from a man between 18 and 35 years old in good health.

CDR3: CASSLHQYRAMNTEAFF. CDR3 sequence (DNA): TGTGCCAGCAGTTTACATCAGTACAGAGCTATGAACACTGAAGCTTTCTTT. The chain carries TRBV12-3 or TRBV12-4 and TRBJ1-1; D remains ambiguous. Trimming shortened V by 2 bases and J by 0 bases, and 16 bases separated the two germline ends. The CDR3 spans 17 residues.